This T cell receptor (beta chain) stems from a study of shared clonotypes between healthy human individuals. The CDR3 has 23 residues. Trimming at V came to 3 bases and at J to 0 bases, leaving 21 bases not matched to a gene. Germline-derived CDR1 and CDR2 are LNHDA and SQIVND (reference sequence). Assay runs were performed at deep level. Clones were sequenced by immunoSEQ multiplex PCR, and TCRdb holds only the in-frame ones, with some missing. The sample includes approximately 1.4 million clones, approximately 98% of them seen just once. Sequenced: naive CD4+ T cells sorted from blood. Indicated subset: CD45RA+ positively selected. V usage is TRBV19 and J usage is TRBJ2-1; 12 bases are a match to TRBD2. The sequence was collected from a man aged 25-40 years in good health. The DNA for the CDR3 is TGTGCCAGTAGTATCCTTCCGGGCGGGGCTAGCGGGAGGGCACATTTCTCCTACAATGAGCAGTTCTTC. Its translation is CASSILPGGASGRAHFSYNEQFF.